The 9 T cell receptor beta chains below come from one sample, sequenced in a study of PD-1 blockade in classical Hodgkin lymphoma. Brentuximab vedotin exposure varied, and every patient relapsed after autologous stem cell transplantation. The repertoire was sequenced with immunoSEQ multiplex PCR; TCRdb's copy has only in-frame clones and lacks some. This sample carries around 58,000 clones, roughly 90% of them seen once, and the ten largest clones take around 9.7%. This specimen was peripheral blood mononuclear cells (PBMCs), taken at baseline. The receptors derive from a human donor with classical Hodgkin lymphoma.

This sequence joins TRBV4-1 and TRBJ2-5; possible D gene TRBD2, 5 bases. V gave up 0 bases and J gave up 5 bases, with 16 bases separating them. CDR1 and CDR2 (germline): MGHRA, YSYEKL. The CDR3 covers 16 residues. CDR3 sequence reads: CASSQDRDSWEETQYF. CDR3 nucleotide sequence: TGCGCCAGCAGCCAAGATCGAGACTCCTGGGAGGAGACCCAGTACTTC.

The rearrangement links TRBV27 to TRBJ2-2; D not certain. Trimming pared 6 bases from V and 8 bases from J, leaving 16 bases between. Germline CDR1 MNHEY, CDR2 SMNVEV (reference sequence). This CDR3 region has 14 residues. This chain's CDR3 is CASRDLLMAGELFF. CDR3 DNA sequence: TGTGCCAGCAGAGACCTCTTGATGGCTGGGGAGCTGTTTTTT.

This chain connects TRBV6-6 to TRBJ2-3; a possible D gene is TRBD2 (6 bases). The CDR3 consists of 13 residues. Deletions cut 4 bases from V and 2 bases from J, with 7 bases between. The germline CDR1 and CDR2 sequences are MNHNY and SVGAGI (reference sequence). CDR3 nucleotides: TGTGCCAGCAGTTCGGGGGACACAGATACGCAGTATTTT. It specifies CASSSGDTDTQYF.

This chain uses TRBV5-4 with TRBJ1-4, with D maybe TRBD1 (5 bases). The CDR3 contains 15 residues. The V end was cut by 4 bases, the J end by 5 bases, with 15 bases between. CDR1 SGHNT and CDR2 YYREEE come from the germline V gene (reference sequence). CDR3 residues: CASSLRGAGNEKLFF. The CDR3 DNA reads TGTGCCAGCAGCCTTCGGGGCGCGGGGAATGAAAAACTGTTTTTT.

V usage is TRBV14 and J usage is TRBJ1-4; no definite D call. The ends were cut back, 1 base at V and 7 bases at J, with 4 bases in the middle. The CDR3 consists of 12 residues. Germline loops: CDR1 SGHDN, CDR2 FVKESK. For the CDR3, the DNA is TGTGCCAGCAGCCAAGGGGGTGAAAAACTGTTTTTT. Its translation is CASSQGGEKLFF.

In its sample, this clone was seen a few times. The chain combines TRBV4-1 with TRBJ1-1; TRBD1 might be the D (6 bases). The V end was cut by 6 bases, the J end by 0 bases, with 11 bases between. The CDR3 has 14 amino acids. Germline V gives CDR1 MGHRA, CDR2 YSYEKL. This chain's CDR3 is CASRNRALNTEAFF. In DNA, the CDR3 is TGCGCCAGCAGAAACAGGGCTCTGAACACTGAAGCTTTCTTT.

The rearrangement uses TRBV15 and TRBJ2-7; either TRBD1 or TRBD2 may fit D (7 bases each). Germline CDR1 is LNHNV and CDR2 is YYDKDF (reference sequence). The CDR3 consists of 15 residues. The V and J ends lost 0 bases and 4 bases respectively, with 13 bases between them. In nucleotides, the CDR3 is TGTGCCACCAGCAGAGAAGCGGGACAGTCTTACGAGCAGTACTTC. This sequence encodes CATSREAGQSYEQYF.

The rearrangement joins TRBV4-1 to TRBJ1-5; D unresolved. Germline loops: CDR1 MGHRA, CDR2 YSYEKL. CDR3 length: 16 amino acids. V was cut by 0 bases and J by 0 bases, with 9 bases left in between. The CDR3 sequence is CASSQDGFLSNQPQHF. The CDR3 region has the DNA TGCGCCAGCAGCCAAGACGGGTTTCTTAGCAATCAGCCCCAGCATTTT.

The CDR3 sequence: CASSPPVRMNTEAFF. Written as DNA, the CDR3 is TGTGCCAGCTCACCCCCGGTTCGCATGAACACTGAAGCTTTCTTT. V usage is TRBV18 and J usage is TRBJ1-1; D not certain. V lost 3 bases and J lost 0, with 11 bases in between. The CDR3 spans 15 residues. Germline V gives CDR1 KGHSH, CDR2 LQKENI.